Listed here are 15 T cell receptor beta chains from one sample, sequenced in a study of shared clonotypes between healthy human individuals. Sequencing was performed with immunoSEQ multiplex PCR; in TCRdb, only in-frame clones are kept and a portion is missing. In the table there are around 500,000 clones, about 85% of which are singletons. The sample was PBMCs. The origin of the receptors is a woman aged 35 to 49 in good health. Some clones in this sample may be carry-over from other donors' samples.

The gene calls are TRBV2 and TRBJ1-5; D is ambiguous. Germline V gene data show CDR1 as SNHLY and CDR2 as FYNNEI. The CDR3 is 16 residues long. V was cut by 1 base and J by 2 bases, with 12 bases left in between. CDR3: CASSEGQGGGNQPQHF. CDR3 in DNA: TGTGCCAGCAGTGAAGGTCAAGGTGGGGGCAATCAGCCCCAGCATTTT.

The chain has TRBV4-3 and TRBJ1-5; no definite D call. This CDR3 has 18 residues. The V end lost 0 bases, the J end lost 5 bases, and 20 bases lay between the germline ends. The V gene's germline CDR1 is LGHNA and CDR2 YSLEER. This CDR3 reads CASSQEAVGEGEDQPQHF. CDR3 nucleotide sequence: TGCGCCAGCAGCCAAGAAGCGGTCGGGGAAGGTGAGGATCAGCCCCAGCATTTT.

The chain employs TRBV29-1 and TRBJ2-7; D is uncertain. Germline V gene sequence: CDR1 SQVTM, CDR2 ANQGSEA. V lost 5 bases, J lost 4 bases, and 9 bases lay in between. The CDR3 consists of 11 residues. The CDR3 DNA sequence: TGCAGCGTTAGGATTGCTTACGAGCAGTACTTC. Translation gives CSVRIAYEQYF.

V gene TRBV15 combines with J gene TRBJ1-4, with D unresolved. The germline V and J ends were trimmed by 1 base and 3 bases, with 12 bases remaining between them. The CDR3 consists of 16 residues. Germline V gene data show CDR1 as LNHNV and CDR2 as YYDKDF (reference sequence). The CDR3 sequence is CATSRANPGPNEKLFF. CDR3 in DNA: TGTGCCACCAGCAGAGCGAACCCGGGCCCTAATGAAAAACTGTTTTTT. Variable domain in full (rest from reference TRBV15 and TRBJ1-4): DAMVIQNPRYQVTQFGKPVTLSCSQTLNHNVMYWYQQKSSQAPKLLFHYYDKDFNNEADTPDNFQSRRPNTSFCFLDIRSPGLGDTAMYLCATSRANPGPNEKLFFGSGTQLSVL.

Regarding this clone: Other DNA sequences in the same sample also yield this CDR3. V usage is TRBV6-1 and J usage is TRBJ2-2, with 7 bases identical to TRBD1. Germline CDR1 and CDR2: MNHNS and SASEGT. Trimming cost V 6 bases and J 5 bases; bases outside gene matches: 6. The CDR3 totals 14 residues. The CDR3 here is CASRTGLETGELFF. CDR3 sequence (DNA): TGTGCCAGCAGGACAGGGTTGGAAACCGGGGAGCTGTTTTTT.

This chain uses TRBV28 with TRBJ2-1; 9 nucleotides align to TRBD1. This CDR3 contains 14 residues. Germline V lookup: CDR1 MDHEN, CDR2 SYDVKM. V dropped 3 bases and J dropped 9; count of bases not matched to a gene: 6. This CDR3 is CASSLGQGYSEQFF. CDR3 nucleotides: TGTGCCAGCAGTTTGGGACAGGGCTACTCTGAGCAGTTCTTC.

A few counts support this clone. The chain employs TRBV6-5 and TRBJ1-2; tentatively, D is TRBD1 (5 bases). The ends were cut back, 6 bases at V and 4 bases at J, with 9 bases in the middle. Per the germline V gene, CDR1 is MNHEY and CDR2 is SVGAGI. The CDR3 contains 12 residues. The CDR3 here is CASRQAGYGYTF. DNA of the CDR3: TGTGCCAGCAGACAGGCGGGCTATGGCTACACCTTC.

The genes are TRBV20-1 and TRBJ2-7, with TRBD1 matching over 8 bases. This CDR3 comprises 11 residues. Germline CDR1 is DFQATT and CDR2 is SNEGSKA (reference sequence). V dropped 4 bases and J dropped 9; count of bases not matched to a gene: 5. CDR3 in DNA: TGCAGTGCTACAGGGGGCGCTGGGCAGTACTTC. Translation gives CSATGGAGQYF.

The V gene is TRBV2, the J gene TRBJ1-5; no clear D gene. The CDR3 spans 14 residues. CDR1 is SNHLY and CDR2 is FYNNEI in the germline V gene. V lost 3 bases, J lost 6 bases, and 12 bases lay in between. In nucleotides, the CDR3 is TGTGCCAGCAGTGAGAACGATCGGAGTCAGCCCCAGCATTTT. Translating gives CASSENDRSQPQHF.

This clone was recorded once. The V gene is TRBV29-1, the J gene TRBJ1-3, with D possibly being TRBD1 (5 bases). With 5 bases removed from V and 6 bases from J, the gap between germline ends came to 11 bases. The CDR3 covers 12 residues. CDR1 and CDR2 (germline): SQVTM, ANQGSEA. The CDR3 DNA sequence: TGCAGCGTTTCGACGGGGACAAACACCATATATTTT. Amino acid sequence: CSVSTGTNTIYF.

The chain recombines TRBV5-1 with TRBJ2-3; 8 bases are shared with TRBD2. The ends lost 5 bases at V and 0 bases at J; junction bases unmatched: 8. This CDR3 contains 16 residues. CDR1 SGHRS and CDR2 YFSETQ come from the germline V gene. The CDR3 sequence: CASRLPSGLSTDTQYF. In nucleotides, the CDR3 is TGCGCCAGCAGACTACCTAGCGGGTTGAGCACAGATACGCAGTATTTT.

The gene calls are TRBV19 and TRBJ1-2; D possibly corresponds to TRBD1 (5 bases). CDR3 length equals 13 residues. Trimming shortened V by 4 bases and J by 4 bases, and 10 bases separated the two germline ends. Germline-derived CDR1 and CDR2 are LNHDA and SQIVND (reference sequence). The CDR3 is CASSTTGVYGYTF. CDR3 bases: TGTGCCAGTAGTACCACAGGCGTCTATGGCTACACCTTC.

The chain joins TRBV7-2 to TRBJ2-5, with D perhaps assigned TRBD1 or TRBD2 (6 bases each). Trimming took 2 bases from V and 8 from J, leaving 12 bases between them. CDR1 SGHTA and CDR2 FQGNSA come from the germline V gene. This CDR3 spans 13 amino acids. The DNA for the CDR3 is TGTGCCAGCAGCTTACCGGGGGCAGCTACCCAGTACTTC. This sequence encodes CASSLPGAATQYF.

DNA for the CDR3: TGTGCCAGCAGCTTTTGGAGAAACGAGCAGTACTTC. As protein: CASSFWRNEQYF. The rearrangement joins TRBV13 to TRBJ2-7; D gene unclear. The CDR3 has 12 amino acids. Deletions cut 3 bases from V and 5 bases from J, with 8 bases between. Germline values: CDR1 PRHDT, CDR2 FYEKMQ (reference sequence).

This rearrangement joins TRBV18 to TRBJ2-1; 8 nucleotides match TRBD1. The CDR3 runs to 12 residues. The germline CDR1 and CDR2 sequences are KGHSH and LQKENI. The junction had 1 base not matched to a gene; V was cut back by 3 bases and J by 9 bases. CDR3 loop: CASSPGTGEQFF. Written as DNA, the CDR3 is TGTGCCAGCTCACCCGGGACAGGTGAGCAGTTCTTC.